The source of this T cell receptor beta chain is a study of T-cell reconstitution after alpha-beta-depleted transplantation in children. Overall study results and limits: Newly produced T cells mostly accounted for T-cell counts and diversity one year post-transplant. Surviving recipient T cells and intrathymic progenitors accounted for some patients' high TCRbeta diversity at day 60. Reported findings indicate that, about two months after transplant, alpha-beta T cells came from several hundred expanded clones, which were derived from non-depleted graft cells.

CDR3 length: 17 residues. Trimming took 4 bases from V and 3 from J; bases not matched to a gene: 12. Germline V gene lookup returns CDR1 SGHAT and CDR2 FQNNGV. The library targeted TCRbeta and was prepared with unique molecular identifiers. Each CDR3 protein gets one entry after TCRdb re-called the PCR reads with MiXCR. The data show about a million distinct CDR3 sequences, about 29% seen once. Comment on this clonotype: The antigen is unknown.

The sequence came from a boy under two years old who had a stem cell transplant for SCID, so the T cells may come from the graft donor. This specimen consisted of PBMCs, mostly from graft donor cells, obtained 360 days after TCRalphabeta/CD19-depleted stem cell transplant. The rearrangement uses TRBV11-2 and TRBJ2-3; 8 bases map to TRBD1. The CDR3 loop reads CASSSRPQGAGTDTQYF. DNA for the CDR3: TGTGCCAGCAGCTCACGACCCCAGGGGGCAGGTACAGATACGCAGTATTTT.